The present T cell receptor (beta chain) was sequenced within a study of control samples from healthy donors and cancer patients. Sequenced by immunoSEQ multiplex PCR; TCRdb stores in-frame clones only, minus some. The table lists 6,000 to 7,000 clones, approximately 80% of them singletons, with about 15% in the top ten. The CDR3 consists of 14 residues. Between the trimmed V and J ends, which lost 6 bases and 0 bases, there was a span of 9 bases. From germline, CDR1 is KGHSH and CDR2 LQKENI. Input material: formalin-fixed, paraffin-embedded tissue. The chain employs TRBV18 and TRBJ1-5, with D possibly TRBD1 on 5 matching bases. The source is a male donor with melanoma. CDR3 protein: CASSPDSSNQPQHF. CDR3 nucleotide sequence: TGTGCCAGCTCCCCCGACAGTAGCAATCAGCCCCAGCATTTT.